The present entry profiles one T cell receptor (beta chain) with its context. The table came from immunoSEQ multiplex PCR; TCRdb's copy has only in-frame clones and leaves some out. The profile shows 300,000 or so clones, approximately 90% of them singletons. The sample is drawn from a study of blood T cell repertoires in COVID-19. As for the study in general: Acute and convalescent COVID-19 specimens originated in the United States, Italy and Spain.

The V segment lost 0 bases and the J segment 7 bases; nucleotides outside the gene matches: 6. The CDR3 is 14 amino acids. Per the germline V gene, CDR1 is GTSNPN and CDR2 is SVGIG (reference sequence). The sample taken for sequencing was peripheral blood. This chain uses TRBV30 with TRBJ1-5; 7 positions match TRBD1. This sequence was found in a middle-aged woman with acute or convalescent COVID-19. The CDR3 loop reads CAWSVGAGGQPQHF. In DNA, the CDR3 is TGTGCCTGGAGTGTCGGGGCAGGGGGGCAGCCCCAGCATTTT.